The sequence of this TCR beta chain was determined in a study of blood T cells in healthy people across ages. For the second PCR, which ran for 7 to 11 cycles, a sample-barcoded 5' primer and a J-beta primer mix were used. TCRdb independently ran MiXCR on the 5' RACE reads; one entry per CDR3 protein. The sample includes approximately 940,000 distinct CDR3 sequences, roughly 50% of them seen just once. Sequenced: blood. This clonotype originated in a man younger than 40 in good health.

CDR3 in amino acids: CASSEYGVESSPQHF. CDR3 sequence (DNA): TGTGCCAGCAGTGAGTATGGTGTTGAGAGCTCGCCCCAGCATTTT. The V call is TRBV27, the J call TRBJ1-5; no reliable D call. The CDR3 is made up of 15 amino acids. Trimming stripped 5 bases from V and 9 bases from J, with 20 bases between. CDR1 and CDR2 from the germline V gene are MNHEY and SMNVEV (reference sequence).